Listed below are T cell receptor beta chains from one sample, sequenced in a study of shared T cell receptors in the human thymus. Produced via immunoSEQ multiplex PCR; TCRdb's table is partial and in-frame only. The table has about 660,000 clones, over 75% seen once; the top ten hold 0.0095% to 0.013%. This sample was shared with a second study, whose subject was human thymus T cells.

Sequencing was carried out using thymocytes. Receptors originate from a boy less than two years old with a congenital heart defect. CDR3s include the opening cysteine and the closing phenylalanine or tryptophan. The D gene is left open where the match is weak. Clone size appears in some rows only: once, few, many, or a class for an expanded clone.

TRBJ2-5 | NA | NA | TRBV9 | CASSVVLDWETQYF | TGTGCCAGCAGCGTAGTTCTGGACTGGGAGACCCAGTACTTC
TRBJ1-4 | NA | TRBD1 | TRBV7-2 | CASSLTPDRVGANEKLFF | TGTGCCAGCAGCTTGACACCCGACAGGGTGGGGGCTAATGAAAAACTGTTTTTT
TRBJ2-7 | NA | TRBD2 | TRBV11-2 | CASSLGLAGLSYEQYF | TGTGCCAGCAGCTTAGGACTAGCGGGTCTATCCTACGAGCAGTACTTC
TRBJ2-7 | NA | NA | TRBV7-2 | CASSLAGVSYEQYF | TGTGCCAGCAGCTTAGCAGGGGTCTCCTACGAGCAGTACTTC
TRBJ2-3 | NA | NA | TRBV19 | CAPGHGPADTQYF | TGTGCCCCGGGACACGGGCCCGCAGATACGCAGTATTTT
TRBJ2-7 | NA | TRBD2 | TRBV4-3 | CASSQDQTSGYEQYF | TGCGCCAGCAGCCAAGATCAAACTAGCGGATACGAGCAGTACTTC
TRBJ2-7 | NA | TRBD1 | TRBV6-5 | CASSPSTGASYEQYF | TGTGCCAGCAGTCCCTCGACAGGGGCCTCCTACGAGCAGTACTTC
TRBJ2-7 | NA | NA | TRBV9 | CASSARGSSPYEQYF | TGTGCCAGCAGCGCGAGGGGGAGTTCCCCCTACGAGCAGTACTTC
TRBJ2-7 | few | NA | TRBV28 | CASSPASPYEQYF | TGTGCCAGCAGTCCCGCTAGTCCGTACGAGCAGTACTTC
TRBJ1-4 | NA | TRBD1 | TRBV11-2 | CASSHPPGQENEKLFF | TGTGCCAGCAGCCATCCCCCGGGACAGGAGAATGAAAAACTGTTTTTT
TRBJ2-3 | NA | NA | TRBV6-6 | CASSYLRGFTDTQYF | TGTGCCAGCAGTTACCTTAGGGGCTTCACAGATACGCAGTATTTT
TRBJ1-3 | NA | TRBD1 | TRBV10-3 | CAISLVPGQGSGGNTIYF | TGTGCCATCAGCCTTGTCCCGGGACAGGGGTCGGGTGGAAACACCATATATTTT
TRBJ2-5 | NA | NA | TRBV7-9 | CASSLRRGQETQYF | TGTGCCAGCAGCCTCCGACGGGGCCAAGAGACCCAGTACTTC
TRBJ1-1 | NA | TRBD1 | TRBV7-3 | CASSPIRTGRVTEAFF | TGTGCCAGCAGCCCGATAAGGACAGGGCGGGTCACTGAAGCTTTCTTT
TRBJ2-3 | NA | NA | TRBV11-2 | CASSSRCWGVGTHTQYF | TGTGCCAGCAGCTCCCGCTGTTGGGGAGTCGGAACCCATACGCAGTATTTT
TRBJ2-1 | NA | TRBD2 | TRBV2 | CASRARAPESSGHYNEQFF | TGTGCCAGCAGGGCCCGGGCTCCAGAATCTAGCGGGCACTACAATGAGCAGTTCTTC
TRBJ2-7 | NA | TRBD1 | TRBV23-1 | CASSPDRGQISLFYEQYF | TGCGCCAGCAGTCCCGACAGGGGGCAGATTTCACTTTTTTACGAGCAGTACTTC
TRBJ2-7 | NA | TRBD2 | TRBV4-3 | CASSQEGTPARLAGVVDYEQYF | TGCGCCAGCAGCCAAGAAGGAACCCCCGCGCGGCTAGCGGGGGTTGTTGACTACGAGCAGTACTTC
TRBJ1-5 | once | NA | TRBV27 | CASSRPRGGSNQPQHF | TGTGCCAGCAGCAGACCCAGGGGTGGTAGCAATCAGCCCCAGCATTTT
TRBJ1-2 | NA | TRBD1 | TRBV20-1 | CSKDRESGYTF | TGCAGTAAAGACAGGGAATCCGGCTACACCTTC
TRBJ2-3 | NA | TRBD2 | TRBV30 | CACPSSGEGTDTQYF | TGTGCCTGTCCCTCAAGCGGGGAGGGCACAGATACGCAGTATTTT
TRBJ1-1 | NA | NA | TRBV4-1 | CASSQGDGAQKGTEAFF | TGCGCCAGCAGCCAAGGGGATGGGGCGCAGAAGGGCACTGAAGCTTTCTTT
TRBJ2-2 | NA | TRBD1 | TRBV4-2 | CASSKKDRATGELFF | TGTGCCAGCAGCAAGAAAGACAGGGCCACCGGGGAGCTGTTTTTT
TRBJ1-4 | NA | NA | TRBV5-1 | CASSLSYPGGINEKLFF | TGCGCCAGCAGCTTGTCATATCCGGGAGGAATTAATGAAAAACTGTTTTTT
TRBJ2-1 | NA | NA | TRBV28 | CASTLSGSYNEQFF | TGTGCCAGCACCCTTAGCGGCTCCTACAATGAGCAGTTCTTC
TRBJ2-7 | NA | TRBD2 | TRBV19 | CASSPGLAGYEQYF | TGTGCCAGTTCTCCGGGACTAGCGGGTTACGAGCAGTACTTC
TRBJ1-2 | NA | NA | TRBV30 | CAWSGRWGGDYLDGYTF | TGTGCCTGGAGTGGTAGGTGGGGGGGGGATTACCTTGATGGCTACACCTTC
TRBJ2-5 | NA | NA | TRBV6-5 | CASSSGTRETQYF | TGTGCCAGCAGTTCCGGGACACGGGAGACCCAGTACTTC
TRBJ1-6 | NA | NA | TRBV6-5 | CASSSKTAPLHF | TGTGCCAGCAGTTCTAAGACAGCTCCCCTCCACTTT
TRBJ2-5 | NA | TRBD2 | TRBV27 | CASSWGSGSAETQYF | TGTGCCAGCTCCTGGGGCAGCGGGAGTGCGGAGACCCAGTACTTC
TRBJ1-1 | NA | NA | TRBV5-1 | CASSLLGGDEAFF | TGCGCCAGCAGCTTGCTTGGCGGAGATGAAGCTTTCTTT
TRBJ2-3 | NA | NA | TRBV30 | CAWNRAPKLGGTDTQYF | TGTGCCTGGAATAGAGCCCCCAAGCTTGGAGGCACAGATACGCAGTATTTT
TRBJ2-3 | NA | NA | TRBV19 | CASSGPGTDTQYF | TGTGCCAGTAGTGGGCCGGGCACAGATACGCAGTATTTT
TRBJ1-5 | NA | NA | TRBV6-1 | CASSANQPQHF | TGTGCCAGCAGCGCGAATCAGCCCCAGCATTTT
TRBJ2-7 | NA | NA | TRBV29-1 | CSVVLQVTYEQYF | TGCAGCGTTGTCCTACAGGTTACGTACGAGCAGTACTTC
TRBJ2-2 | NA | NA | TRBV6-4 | CASSETGPNTGELFF | TGTGCCAGCAGTGAAACAGGGCCGAACACCGGGGAGCTGTTTTTT
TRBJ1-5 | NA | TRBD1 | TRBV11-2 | CASSLGQGGNQPQHF | TGTGCCAGCAGCCTCGGACAGGGAGGCAATCAGCCCCAGCATTTT
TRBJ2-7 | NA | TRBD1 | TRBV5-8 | CASSPPKGAIGREQYF | TGTGCCAGCAGCCCCCCCAAGGGGGCTATAGGGAGAGAGCAGTACTTC
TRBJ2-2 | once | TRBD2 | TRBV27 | CASSPAGELAGELFF | TGTGCCAGCAGCCCAGCGGGGGAACTCGCCGGGGAGCTGTTTTTT
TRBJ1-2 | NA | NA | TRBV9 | CASSVGPGNYGYTF | TGTGCCAGCAGCGTAGGTCCCGGGAACTATGGCTACACCTTC
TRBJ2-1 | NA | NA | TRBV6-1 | CASDVSGPGWDEQFF | TGTGCCAGCGACGTAAGCGGCCCGGGGTGGGATGAGCAGTTCTTC
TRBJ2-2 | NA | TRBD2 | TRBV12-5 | CASGLVGEGGYTGELFF | TGTGCTAGTGGTTTGGTAGGAGAGGGAGGGTACACCGGGGAGCTGTTTTTT
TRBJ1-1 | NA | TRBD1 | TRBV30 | CAWSVLGDSRGVMWNTEAFF | TGTGCCTGGAGTGTACTAGGGGACAGCCGTGGGGTAATGTGGAACACTGAAGCTTTCTTT
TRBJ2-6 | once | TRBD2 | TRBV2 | CASTGPSGRSGANVLTF | TGTGCCAGCACTGGGCCTAGCGGTCGCTCTGGGGCCAACGTCCTGACTTTC
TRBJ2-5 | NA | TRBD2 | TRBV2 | CASSRRLAGGETQYF | TGTGCCAGCAGTCGTCGACTAGCGGGGGGGGAGACCCAGTACTTC
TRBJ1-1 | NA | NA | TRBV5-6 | CASSLARVAEAFF | TGTGCCAGCAGCTTGGCCAGGGTGGCTGAAGCTTTCTTT
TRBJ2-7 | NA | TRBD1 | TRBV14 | CASSSPPGQNTPYEQYF | TGTGCCAGCAGCTCCCCCCCGGGACAGAATACCCCCTACGAGCAGTACTTC
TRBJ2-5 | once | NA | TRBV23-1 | CASSQSGPGQGTETETQYF | TGCGCCAGCAGTCAATCGGGGCCCGGGCAGGGCACTGAGACAGAGACCCAGTACTTC
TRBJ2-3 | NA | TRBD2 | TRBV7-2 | CAGALAGGQKDTQYF | TGTGCCGGCGCACTAGCGGGAGGACAAAAAGATACGCAGTATTTT